This T cell receptor beta chain was recovered during a study of blood T cell repertoires in COVID-19. At the level of the study: The samples span acute and convalescent COVID-19 from the United States, Italy and Spain. Sample material is recorded as cDNA or gDNA derived from T cells, B-cell-depleted T cells, or PBMCs.

As originally analysed: Estimates of nucleated cell counts were drawn from the amplification of reference gene primers. Sequenced by immunoSEQ multiplex PCR; TCRdb stores in-frame clones only, minus some. The V and J calls and clone size are taken from that table; D and trimming were inferred from the DNA. Among 30,000 to 40,000 clones listed, approximately 85% were seen once. The clonotype comes from a man aged 55 to 70 with active or convalescent COVID-19. Sequenced: peripheral blood.

The CDR3 is CASSFPTSGEETQYF. CDR3 bases: TGTGCCAGCAGCTTTCCGACTAGCGGGGAGGAGACCCAGTACTTC. The genes are TRBV7-9 and TRBJ2-5, with 11 bases aligning to TRBD2. There are 15 residues in the CDR3. Losses at the gene ends were 3 bases for V and 5 bases for J; bases not matched to a gene: 5. Germline V gives CDR1 SEHNR, CDR2 FQNEAQ (reference sequence).